One sample yielded the 4 T cell receptor beta chains listed below, sequenced in a study of blood T cell repertoires in COVID-19. Method: immunoSEQ multiplex PCR; TCRdb's copy keeps in-frame clones and lacks some. Found here are roughly 170,000 clones, 70% to 85% of them singletons; the top ten hold more than 5.5%. Sample: peripheral blood. Receptors were obtained from a human donor in a cohort sampled during active COVID-19.

This sequence joins TRBV5-1 and TRBJ2-1; TRBD1 agrees at 8 bases. This CDR3 comprises 16 residues. Germline V CDR1 and CDR2: SGHRS, YFSETQ. The V gene end was trimmed by 2 bases and the J gene end by 7 bases; junction bases not matched to a gene: 11. The CDR3, as DNA: TGCGCCAGCAGCTTCCCCCGAGACAGGGGTTGGAATGAGCAGTTCTTC. Amino acids: CASSFPRDRGWNEQFF.

This clone is a singleton in its sample. The chain is built from TRBV19 and TRBJ1-1; possibly TRBD1 for D (5 bases). Looked up from germline, CDR1 is LNHDA and CDR2 is SQIVND (reference sequence). The CDR3 consists of 14 residues. V lost 7 bases, J lost 7 bases, and 19 bases lay in between. CDR3 region: CASKDSGDLREAFF. Here the CDR3 DNA reads TGTGCCAGTAAGGATTCCGGGGACTTACGTGAAGCTTTCTTT.

The V and J genes are TRBV9 and TRBJ2-1; the match to TRBD2 covers 8 bases. The V segment lost 3 bases and the J segment 4 bases; nucleotides outside the gene matches: 12. Germline V gene lookup returns CDR1 SGDLS and CDR2 YYNGEE. The CDR3 is 17 residues long. Here the CDR3 DNA reads TGTGCCAGCAGCGCTAACCCGTCAACTAGCGGATACAATGAGCAGTTCTTC. Translation gives CASSANPSTSGYNEQFF.

The rearrangement joins TRBV5-6 to TRBJ1-6; perhaps TRBD1 as D (6 bases). Germline CDR1 reads SGHDT; CDR2 reads YYEEEE. Between the trimmed V and J ends, which lost 4 bases and 0 bases, there was a span of 17 bases. This CDR3 spans 18 amino acids. CDR3 DNA sequence: TGTGCCAGCAGCCCACAACCTACAGGGAGCTCCTATAATTCACCCCTCCACTTT. It specifies CASSPQPTGSSYNSPLHF.